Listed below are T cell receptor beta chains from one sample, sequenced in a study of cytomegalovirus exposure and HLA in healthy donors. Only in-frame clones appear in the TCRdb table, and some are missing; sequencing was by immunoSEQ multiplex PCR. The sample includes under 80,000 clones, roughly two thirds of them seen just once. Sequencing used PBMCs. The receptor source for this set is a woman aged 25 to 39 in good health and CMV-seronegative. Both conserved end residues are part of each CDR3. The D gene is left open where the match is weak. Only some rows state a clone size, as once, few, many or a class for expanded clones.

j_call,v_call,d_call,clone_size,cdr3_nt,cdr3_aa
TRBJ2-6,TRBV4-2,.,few,TGTGCCAGCAGCCAAGATTGGAGCGCCTCTGGGGCCAACGTCCTGACTTTC,CASSQDWSASGANVLTF
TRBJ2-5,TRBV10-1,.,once,TGCGCCAGCAGTGAGAAACCTAGCTCCCAGTACTTC,CASSEKPSSQYF
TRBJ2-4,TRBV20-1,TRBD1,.,TGCAGTGCGCGGACAGGGGACATTCAGTACTTC,CSARTGDIQYF
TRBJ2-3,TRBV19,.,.,TGTGCCAGTAGTACTCCGGGTAACACAGATACGCAGTATTTT,CASSTPGNTDTQYF
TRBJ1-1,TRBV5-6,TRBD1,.,TGTGCCAGCAGCTTGGGTGCCCGGACAGGTGAGAGGTGGACTGAAGCTTTCTTT,CASSLGARTGERWTEAFF
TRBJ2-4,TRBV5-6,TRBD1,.,TGTGCCAGCAGCTTGGTGGGGACAGTTCTAGCCAAAAACATTCAGTACTTC,CASSLVGTVLAKNIQYF
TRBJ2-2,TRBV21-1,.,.,TGTGCCAGCAGCTTAGGGGTCGGGACTCCTGAAACCGGGGAGCTGTTTTTT,CASSLGVGTPETGELFF
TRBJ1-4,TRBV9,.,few,TGTGCCAGCAGCGAGGGGCAGGACGTTCGAGGAAAAACTGTTTTT,CASSEGQDVRGKTVF
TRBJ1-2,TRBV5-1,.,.,TGCGCCAGCAGCTTTGGGGCGGCACCCGGTGGCTACACCTTC,CASSFGAAPGGYTF
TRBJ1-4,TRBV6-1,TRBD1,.,TGTGCCAGCAGTGAGAGGATGGGACAGCGGGGGGAAAAACTGTTTTTT,CASSERMGQRGEKLFF
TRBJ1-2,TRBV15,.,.,TGTGCCACCAGCAGAGATTCCCGGCGGGCCTATGGCTACACCTTC,CATSRDSRRAYGYTF
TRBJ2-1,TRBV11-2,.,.,TGTGCCAGCAGCTTAGTCCGGAGCTCCTACAATGAGCAGTTCTTC,CASSLVRSSYNEQFF
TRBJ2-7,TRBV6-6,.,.,TGTGCCAGCAGTTTTAACCAGGGTCTAGTTATAGAGCAGTACTTC,CASSFNQGLVIEQYF